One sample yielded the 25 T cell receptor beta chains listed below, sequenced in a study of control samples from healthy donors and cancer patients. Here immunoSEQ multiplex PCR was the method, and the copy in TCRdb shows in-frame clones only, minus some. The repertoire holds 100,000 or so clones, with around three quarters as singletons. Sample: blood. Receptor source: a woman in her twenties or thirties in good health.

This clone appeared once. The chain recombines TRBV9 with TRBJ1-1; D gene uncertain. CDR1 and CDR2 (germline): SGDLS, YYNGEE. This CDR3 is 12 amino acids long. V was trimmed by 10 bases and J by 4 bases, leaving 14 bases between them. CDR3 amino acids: CAPLPNITEAFF. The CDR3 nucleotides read TGTGCCCCCTTACCGAATATCACTGAAGCTTTCTTT.

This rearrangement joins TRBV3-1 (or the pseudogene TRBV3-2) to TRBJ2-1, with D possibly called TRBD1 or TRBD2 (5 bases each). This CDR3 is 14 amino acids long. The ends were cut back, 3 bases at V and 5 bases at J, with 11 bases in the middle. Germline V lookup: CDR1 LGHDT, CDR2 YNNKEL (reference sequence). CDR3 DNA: TGTGCCAGCAGCCATCGGGACCTGGACAATGAGCAGTTCTTC. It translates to CASSHRDLDNEQFF.

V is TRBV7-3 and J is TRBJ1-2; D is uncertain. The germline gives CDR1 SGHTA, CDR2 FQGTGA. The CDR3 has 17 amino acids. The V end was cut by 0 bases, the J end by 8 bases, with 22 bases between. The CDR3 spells CASSLTGSRPHVGGYTF. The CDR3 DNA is TGTGCCAGCAGCTTAACGGGGTCCCGGCCTCATGTGGGAGGCTACACCTTC.

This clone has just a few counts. The CDR3 protein is CASSAMGQKETQYF. The CDR3 DNA reads TGTGCCAGCAGCGCGATGGGACAGAAAGAGACCCAGTACTTC. The V call is TRBV11-3, the J call TRBJ2-5; the match to TRBD1 covers 7 bases. Germline V gives CDR1 SGHNT, CDR2 YENEEA. The CDR3 covers 14 residues. Trimming took 5 bases from V and 3 from J; bases not matched to a gene: 6.

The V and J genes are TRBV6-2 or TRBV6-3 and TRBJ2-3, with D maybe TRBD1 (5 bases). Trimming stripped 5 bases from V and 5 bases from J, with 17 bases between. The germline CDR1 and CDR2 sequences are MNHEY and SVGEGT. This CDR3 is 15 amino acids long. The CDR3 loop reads CASSPRAGFGDTQYF. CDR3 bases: TGTGCCAGCAGTCCACGTGCAGGGTTTGGAGATACGCAGTATTTT.

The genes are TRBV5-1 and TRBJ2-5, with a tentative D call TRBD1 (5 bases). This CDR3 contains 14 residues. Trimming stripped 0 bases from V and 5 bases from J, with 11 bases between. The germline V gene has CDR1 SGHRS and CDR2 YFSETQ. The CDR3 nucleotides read TGCGCCAGCAGCTTGGCTAGGACATCCGAGACCCAGTACTTC. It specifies CASSLARTSETQYF. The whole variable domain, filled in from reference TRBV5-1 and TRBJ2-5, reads KAGVTQTPRYLIKTRGQQVTLSCSPISGHRSVSWYQQTPGQGLQFLFEYFSETQRNKGNFPGRFSGRQFSNSRSEMNVSTLELGDSALYLCASSLARTSETQYFGPGTRLLVL.

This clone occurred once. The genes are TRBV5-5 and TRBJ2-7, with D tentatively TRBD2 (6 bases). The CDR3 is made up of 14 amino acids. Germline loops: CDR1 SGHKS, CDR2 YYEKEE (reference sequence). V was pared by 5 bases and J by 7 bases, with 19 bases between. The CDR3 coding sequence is TGTGCCAGCAGGCCCGATGGGGGACGGGGGGAGCAGTACTTC. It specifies CASRPDGGRGEQYF.

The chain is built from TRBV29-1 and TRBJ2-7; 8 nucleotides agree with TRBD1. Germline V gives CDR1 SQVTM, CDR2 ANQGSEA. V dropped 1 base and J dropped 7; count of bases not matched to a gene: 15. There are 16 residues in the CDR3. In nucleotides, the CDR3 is TGCAGCGTTGAAGCCCTGGGCGGGGCAGGGGGCGGGGAGCAGTACTTC. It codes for CSVEALGGAGGGEQYF.

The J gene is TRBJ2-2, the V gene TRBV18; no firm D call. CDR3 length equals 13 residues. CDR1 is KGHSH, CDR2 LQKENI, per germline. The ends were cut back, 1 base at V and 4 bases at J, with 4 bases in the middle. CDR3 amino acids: CASSPQVTGELFF. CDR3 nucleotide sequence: TGTGCCAGCTCACCACAAGTCACCGGGGAGCTGTTTTTT.

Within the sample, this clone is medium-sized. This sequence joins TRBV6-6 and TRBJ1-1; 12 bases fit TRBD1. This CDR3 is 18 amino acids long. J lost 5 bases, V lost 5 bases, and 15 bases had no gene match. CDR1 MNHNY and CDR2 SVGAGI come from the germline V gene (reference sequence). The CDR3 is CASSRQGQGAIIGTEAFF. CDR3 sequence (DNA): TGTGCCAGCAGTCGGCAGGGACAGGGGGCAATTATAGGGACTGAAGCTTTCTTT.

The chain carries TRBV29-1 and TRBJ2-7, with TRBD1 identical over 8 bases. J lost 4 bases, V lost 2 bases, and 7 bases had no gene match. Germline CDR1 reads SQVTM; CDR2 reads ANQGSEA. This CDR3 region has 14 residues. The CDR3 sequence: CSVESGTGDYEQYF. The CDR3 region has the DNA TGCAGCGTTGAATCCGGGACAGGAGATTACGAGCAGTACTTC.

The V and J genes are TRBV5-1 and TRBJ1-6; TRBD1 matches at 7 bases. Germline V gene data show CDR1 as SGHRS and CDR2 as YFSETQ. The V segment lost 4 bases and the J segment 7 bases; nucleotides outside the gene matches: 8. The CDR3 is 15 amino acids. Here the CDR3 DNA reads TGCGCCAGCAGCACCAGACAGGGCTTAAATTCACCCCTCCACTTT. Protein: CASSTRQGLNSPLHF. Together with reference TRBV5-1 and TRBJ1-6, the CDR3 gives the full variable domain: KAGVTQTPRYLIKTRGQQVTLSCSPISGHRSVSWYQQTPGQGLQFLFEYFSETQRNKGNFPGRFSGRQFSNSRSEMNVSTLELGDSALYLCASSTRQGLNSPLHFGNGTRLTVT.

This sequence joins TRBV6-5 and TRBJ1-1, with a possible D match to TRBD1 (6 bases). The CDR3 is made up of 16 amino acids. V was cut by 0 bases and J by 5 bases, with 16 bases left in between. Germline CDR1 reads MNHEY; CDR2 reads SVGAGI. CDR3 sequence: CASSYSMGGARTEAFF. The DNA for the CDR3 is TGTGCCAGCAGTTACTCGATGGGGGGCGCGAGAACTGAAGCTTTCTTT.

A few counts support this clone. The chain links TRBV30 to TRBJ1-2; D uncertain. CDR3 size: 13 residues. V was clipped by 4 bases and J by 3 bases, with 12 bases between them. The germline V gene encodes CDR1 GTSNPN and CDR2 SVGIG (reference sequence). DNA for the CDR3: TGTGCCTGGACAGGACCTCCTCACTATGGCTACACCTTC. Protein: CAWTGPPHYGYTF.

The CDR3 loop reads CATRTSGGETQYF. For the CDR3, the DNA is TGTGCCACCAGGACTAGCGGGGGAGAGACCCAGTACTTC. The chain is built from TRBV15 and TRBJ2-5; TRBD2 matches at 12 bases. V gave up 6 bases and J gave up 4 bases; unmatched junction bases: 0. CDR3 length: 13 residues. Germline CDR1 reads LNHNV; CDR2 reads YYDKDF (reference sequence).

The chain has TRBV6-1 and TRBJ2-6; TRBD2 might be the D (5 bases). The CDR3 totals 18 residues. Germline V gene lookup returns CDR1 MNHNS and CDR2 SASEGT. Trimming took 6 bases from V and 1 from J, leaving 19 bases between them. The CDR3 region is CASRESTRGWSGANVLTF. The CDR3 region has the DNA TGTGCCAGCAGGGAATCGACCCGAGGGTGGTCTGGGGCCAACGTCCTGACTTTC.

CDR3 sequence reads: CAGVQVPNTGELFF. Written as DNA, the CDR3 is TGTGCCGGAGTTCAGGTCCCGAACACCGGGGAGCTGTTTTTT. The rearrangement joins TRBV30 to TRBJ2-2; the D is unclear. The germline gives CDR1 GTSNPN, CDR2 SVGIG (reference sequence). V was pared by 8 bases and J by 0 bases, with 13 bases between. This CDR3 is 14 amino acids long.

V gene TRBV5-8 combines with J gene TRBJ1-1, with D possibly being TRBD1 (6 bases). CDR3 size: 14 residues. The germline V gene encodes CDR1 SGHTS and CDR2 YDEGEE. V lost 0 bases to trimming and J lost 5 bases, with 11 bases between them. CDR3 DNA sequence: TGTGCCAGCAGCTTGGGAGGGGGGATGACTGAAGCTTTCTTT. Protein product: CASSLGGGMTEAFF.

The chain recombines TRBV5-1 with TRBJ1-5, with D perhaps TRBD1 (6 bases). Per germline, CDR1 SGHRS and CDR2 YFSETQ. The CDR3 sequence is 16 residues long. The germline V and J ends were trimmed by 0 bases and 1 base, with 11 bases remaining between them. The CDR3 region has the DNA TGCGCCAGCAGCTTGGGGGGGCAGGGCAGCAATCAGCCCCAGCATTTT. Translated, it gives CASSLGGQGSNQPQHF.

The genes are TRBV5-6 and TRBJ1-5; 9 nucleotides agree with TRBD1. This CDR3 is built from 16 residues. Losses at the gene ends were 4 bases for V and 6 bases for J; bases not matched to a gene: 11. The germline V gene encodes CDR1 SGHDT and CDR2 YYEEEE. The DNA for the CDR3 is TGTGCCAGCAGCCGTCAAACCGGGACAGGGATTCAGCCCCAGCATTTT. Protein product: CASSRQTGTGIQPQHF.

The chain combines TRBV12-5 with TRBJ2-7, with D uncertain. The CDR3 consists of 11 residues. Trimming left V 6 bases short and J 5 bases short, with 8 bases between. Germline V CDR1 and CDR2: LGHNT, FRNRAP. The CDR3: CASGLRDEQYF. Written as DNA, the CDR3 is TGTGCTAGTGGCCTTCGGGACGAGCAGTACTTC.

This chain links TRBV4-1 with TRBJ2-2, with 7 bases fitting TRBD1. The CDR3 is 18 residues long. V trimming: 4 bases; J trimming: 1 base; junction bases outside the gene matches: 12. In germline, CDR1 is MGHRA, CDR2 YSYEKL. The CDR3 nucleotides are TGCGCCAGCAGCCCGACAGGGCTTACCGGGTTGAACACCGGGGAGCTGTTTTTT. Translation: CASSPTGLTGLNTGELFF.

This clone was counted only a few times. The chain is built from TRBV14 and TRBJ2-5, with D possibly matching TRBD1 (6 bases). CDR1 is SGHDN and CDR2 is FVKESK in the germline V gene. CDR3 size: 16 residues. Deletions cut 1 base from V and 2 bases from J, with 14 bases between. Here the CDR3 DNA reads TGTGCCAGCAGCCAAGGGAACACAGGGTGGCAAGAGACCCAGTACTTC. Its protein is CASSQGNTGWQETQYF. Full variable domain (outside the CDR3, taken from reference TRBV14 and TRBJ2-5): EAGVTQFPSHSVIEKGQTVTLRCDPISGHDNLYWYRRVMGKEIKFLLHFVKESKQDESGMPNNRFLAERTGGTYSTLKVQPAELEDSGVYFCASSQGNTGWQETQYFGPGTRLLVL.

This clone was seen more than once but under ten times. CDR3 sequence: CASSPTGGQQPQHF. The CDR3 DNA reads as TGTGCCAGCAGTCCGACAGGGGGCCAGCAGCCCCAGCATTTT. This chain joins TRBV27 and TRBJ1-5; 10 bases map to TRBD1. Germline V gene data show CDR1 as MNHEY and CDR2 as SMNVEV (reference sequence). V lost 5 bases, J lost 7 bases, and 5 bases stayed unmatched. This CDR3 has 14 amino acids.

In DNA, the CDR3 is TGTGCCAGCAGCTTATGGCTCGAGCAGTACTTC. Residues: CASSLWLEQYF. The V gene is TRBV11-2, the J gene TRBJ2-7; D not resolved. Trimming left V 2 bases short and J 6 bases short, with 5 bases between. Germline V gene data show CDR1 as SGHAT and CDR2 as FQNNGV. There are 11 residues in the CDR3.